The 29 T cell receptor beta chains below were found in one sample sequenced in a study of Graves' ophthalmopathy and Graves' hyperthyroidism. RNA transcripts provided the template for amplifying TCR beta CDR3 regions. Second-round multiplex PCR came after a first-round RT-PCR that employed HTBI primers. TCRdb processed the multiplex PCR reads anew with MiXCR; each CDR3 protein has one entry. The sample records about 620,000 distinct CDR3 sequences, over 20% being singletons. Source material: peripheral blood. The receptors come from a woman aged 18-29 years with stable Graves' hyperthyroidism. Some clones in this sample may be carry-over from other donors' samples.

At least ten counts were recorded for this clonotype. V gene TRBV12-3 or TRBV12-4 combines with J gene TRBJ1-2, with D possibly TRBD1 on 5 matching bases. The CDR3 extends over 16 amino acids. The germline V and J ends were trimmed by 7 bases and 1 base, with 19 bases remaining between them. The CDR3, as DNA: TGTGCCAGCACCTCCCTCCTCCGGGGCTATAACTATGGCTACACCTTC. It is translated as CASTSLLRGYNYGYTF.

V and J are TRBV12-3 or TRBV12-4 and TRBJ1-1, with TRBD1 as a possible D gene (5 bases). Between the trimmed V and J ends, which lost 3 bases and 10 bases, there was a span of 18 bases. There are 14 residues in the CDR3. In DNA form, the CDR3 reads TGTGCCAGCAGTTTGGGGCACAATATTTTATTAGCTTTCTTT. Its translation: CASSLGHNILLAFF.

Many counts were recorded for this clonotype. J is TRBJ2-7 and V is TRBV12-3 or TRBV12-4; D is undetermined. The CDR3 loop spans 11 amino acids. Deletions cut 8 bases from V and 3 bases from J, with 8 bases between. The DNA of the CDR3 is TGTGCCAGCGGGCGTCTCTACGAGCAGTACTTC. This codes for CASGRLYEQYF.

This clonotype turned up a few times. CDR3 in DNA: TGTGCCAGCAGCTCCTACAGGGGGAGGTCCCTCTACGAGCAGTACTTC. Protein: CASSSYRGRSLYEQYF. The V call is TRBV3-1, the J call TRBJ2-7; 8 bases line up with TRBD1. V lost 5 bases to trimming and J lost 3 bases; unmatched junction nucleotides: 12. Germline CDR1 is LGHDT and CDR2 is YNNKEL (reference sequence). This CDR3 is built from 16 residues.

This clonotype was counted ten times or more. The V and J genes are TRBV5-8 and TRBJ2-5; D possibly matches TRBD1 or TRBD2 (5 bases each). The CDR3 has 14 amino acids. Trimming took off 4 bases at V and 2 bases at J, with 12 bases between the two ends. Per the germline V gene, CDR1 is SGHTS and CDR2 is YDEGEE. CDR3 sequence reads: CASSARDGQETQYF. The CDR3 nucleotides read TGTGCCAGCAGCGCCCGGGACGGACAAGAGACCCAGTACTTC.

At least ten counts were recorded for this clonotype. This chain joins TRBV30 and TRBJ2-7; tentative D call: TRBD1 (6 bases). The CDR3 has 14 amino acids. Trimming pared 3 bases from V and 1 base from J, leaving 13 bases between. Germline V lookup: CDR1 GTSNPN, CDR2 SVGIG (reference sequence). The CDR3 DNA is TGTGCCTGGAGGGACAGCTGGACTTCCTACGAGCAGTACTTC. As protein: CAWRDSWTSYEQYF.

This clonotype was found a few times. The CDR3: CAISEPGQGRYGYTF. CDR3 nucleotides: TGTGCCATCAGTGAGCCGGGACAGGGAAGATATGGCTACACCTTC. The chain carries TRBV10-3 and TRBJ1-2, with 9 bases that match TRBD1. Germline CDR1 is ENHRY and CDR2 is SYGVKD. This CDR3 is 15 amino acids long. V dropped 2 bases and J dropped 5; count of bases not matched to a gene: 6.

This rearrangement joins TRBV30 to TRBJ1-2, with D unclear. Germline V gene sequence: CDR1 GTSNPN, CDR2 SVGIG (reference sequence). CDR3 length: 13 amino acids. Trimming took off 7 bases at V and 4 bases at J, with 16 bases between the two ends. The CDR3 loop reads CASSIPTGYGYTF. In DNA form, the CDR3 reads TGTGCCTCGTCCATCCCCACCGGCTATGGCTACACCTTC.

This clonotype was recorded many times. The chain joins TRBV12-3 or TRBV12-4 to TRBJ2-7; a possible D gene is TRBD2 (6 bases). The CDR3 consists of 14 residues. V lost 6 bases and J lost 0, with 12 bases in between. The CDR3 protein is CASSRGVGSYEQYF. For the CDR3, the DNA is TGTGCCAGCAGCCGCGGGGTCGGCTCCTACGAGCAGTACTTC.

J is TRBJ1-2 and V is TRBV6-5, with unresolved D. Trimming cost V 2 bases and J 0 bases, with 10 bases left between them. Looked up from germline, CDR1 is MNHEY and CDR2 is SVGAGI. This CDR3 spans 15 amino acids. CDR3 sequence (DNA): TGTGCCAGCAGTTACCGAGGGCCCTCTAACTATGGCTACACCTTC. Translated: CASSYRGPSNYGYTF.

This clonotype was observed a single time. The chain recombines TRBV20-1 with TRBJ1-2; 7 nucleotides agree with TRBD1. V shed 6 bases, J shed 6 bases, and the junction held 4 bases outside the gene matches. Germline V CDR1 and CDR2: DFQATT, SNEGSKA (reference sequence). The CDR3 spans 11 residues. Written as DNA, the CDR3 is TGCAGTGCAGGGGGCGCTGATGGCTACACCTTC. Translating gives CSAGGADGYTF.

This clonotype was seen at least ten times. CDR3 DNA: TGCAGTGCCCTACAGCTCCACTACGAGCAGTACTTC. Its translation is CSALQLHYEQYF. The rearrangement uses TRBV20-1 and TRBJ2-7; D remains ambiguous. V shed 6 bases and J shed 3 bases, with 12 bases lying between them. In germline, CDR1 is DFQATT, CDR2 SNEGSKA (reference sequence). The CDR3 loop spans 12 amino acids.

The CDR3 DNA sequence: TGTGCCAGCAGTTTGGCGGGGGGGTCCGGGGAGCTGTTTTTT. Translating gives CASSLAGGSGELFF. This rearrangement joins TRBV12-3 or TRBV12-4 to TRBJ2-2; 9 nucleotides match TRBD2. The CDR3 has 14 residues. With V trimmed by 3 bases and J by 6 bases, 2 bases remained unmatched.

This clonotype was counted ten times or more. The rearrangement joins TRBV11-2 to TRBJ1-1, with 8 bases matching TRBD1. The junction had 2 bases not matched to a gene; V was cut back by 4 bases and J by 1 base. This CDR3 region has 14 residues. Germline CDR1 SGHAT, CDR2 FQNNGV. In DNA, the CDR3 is TGTGCCAGCAGCTCCAGGGGGCAGAACACTGAAGCTTTCTTT. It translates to CASSSRGQNTEAFF. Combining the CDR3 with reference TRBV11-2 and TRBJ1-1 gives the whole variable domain EAGVAQSPRYKIIEKRQSVAFWCNPISGHATLYWYQQILGQGPKLLIQFQNNGVVDDSQLPKDRFSAERLKGVDSTLKIQPAKLEDSAVYLCASSSRGQNTEAFFGQGTRLTVV.

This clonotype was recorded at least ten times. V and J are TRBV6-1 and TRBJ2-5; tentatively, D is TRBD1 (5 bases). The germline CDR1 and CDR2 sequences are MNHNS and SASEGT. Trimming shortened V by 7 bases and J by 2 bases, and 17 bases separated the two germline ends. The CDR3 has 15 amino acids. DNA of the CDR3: TGTGCCAGCACCCGGGCAGGGTTCTCACAAGAGACCCAGTACTTC. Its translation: CASTRAGFSQETQYF.

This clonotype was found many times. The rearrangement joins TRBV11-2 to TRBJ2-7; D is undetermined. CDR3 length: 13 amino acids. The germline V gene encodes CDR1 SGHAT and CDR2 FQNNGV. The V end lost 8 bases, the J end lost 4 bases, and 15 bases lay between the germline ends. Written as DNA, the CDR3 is TGTGCCAGCGGTCCCGGGTCACCTTACGAGCAGTACTTC. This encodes CASGPGSPYEQYF.

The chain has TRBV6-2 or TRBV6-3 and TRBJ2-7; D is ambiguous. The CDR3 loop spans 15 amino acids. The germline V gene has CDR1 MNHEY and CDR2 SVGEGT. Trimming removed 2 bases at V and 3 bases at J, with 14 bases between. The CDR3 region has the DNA TGTGCCAGCAGTTACCCGAGGCCGGGTCACTACGAGCAGTACTTC. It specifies CASSYPRPGHYEQYF.

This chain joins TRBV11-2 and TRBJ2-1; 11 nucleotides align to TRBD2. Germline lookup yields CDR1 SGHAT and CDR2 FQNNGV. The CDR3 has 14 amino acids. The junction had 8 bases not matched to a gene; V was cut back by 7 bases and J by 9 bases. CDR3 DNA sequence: TGTGCCAGCAACACCCCACTAGCGGGAGTTGAGCAGTTCTTC. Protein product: CASNTPLAGVEQFF.

As DNA, the CDR3 is TGTGCCAGCAGCTTAGCCGCGGGTGACAGATGGGAGACCCAGTACTTC. This translates into CASSLAAGDRWETQYF. The chain carries TRBV7-2 and TRBJ2-5, with D possibly being TRBD1 or TRBD2 (5 bases each). Germline V gene lookup returns CDR1 SGHTA and CDR2 FQGNSA. Trimming took off 0 bases at V and 5 bases at J, with 16 bases between the two ends. There are 16 residues in the CDR3.

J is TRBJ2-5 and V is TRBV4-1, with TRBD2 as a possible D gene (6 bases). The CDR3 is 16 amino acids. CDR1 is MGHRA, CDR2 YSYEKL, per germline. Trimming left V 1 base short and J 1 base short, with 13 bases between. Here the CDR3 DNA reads TGCGCCAGCAGCCAAGTAGGAGGGCGAACCCAAGAGACCCAGTACTTC. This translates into CASSQVGGRTQETQYF.

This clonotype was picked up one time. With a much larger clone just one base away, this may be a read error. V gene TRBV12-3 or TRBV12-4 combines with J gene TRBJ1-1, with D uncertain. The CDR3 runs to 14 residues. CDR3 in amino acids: CASTQTTTDTEACF. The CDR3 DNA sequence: TGTGCCAGCACCCAGACAACGACTGACACTGAAGCTTGCTTT.

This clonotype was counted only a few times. In nucleotides, the CDR3 is TGTGCCAGCAGTACTTCTAGCGGGGGCCACCAAGAGACCCAGTACTTC. Its protein product is CASSTSSGGHQETQYF. This chain joins TRBV6-2 or TRBV6-3 and TRBJ2-5; 10 positions agree with TRBD2. Germline V gene sequence: CDR1 MNHEY, CDR2 SVGEGT. The CDR3 covers 16 residues. The V gene end was trimmed by 5 bases and the J gene end by 0 bases; junction bases not matched to a gene: 6.

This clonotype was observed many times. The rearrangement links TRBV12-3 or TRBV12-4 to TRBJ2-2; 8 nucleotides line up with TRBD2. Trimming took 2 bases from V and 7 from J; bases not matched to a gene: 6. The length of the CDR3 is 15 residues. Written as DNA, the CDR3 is TGTGCCAGCAGTTTAAAATCGGGAGGGGTCGGGGAGCTGTTTTTT. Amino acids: CASSLKSGGVGELFF.

In nucleotides, the CDR3 is TGTGCCGTACGTTGGGGCCGGGGGACTGAAGCTTTCTTT. Translated: CAVRWGRGTEAFF. The chain uses TRBV5-4 and TRBJ1-1; possible D gene TRBD1, 5 bases. This CDR3 comprises 13 residues. Germline CDR1 and CDR2: SGHNT and YYREEE (reference sequence). V was trimmed by 10 bases and J by 5 bases, leaving 18 bases between them.

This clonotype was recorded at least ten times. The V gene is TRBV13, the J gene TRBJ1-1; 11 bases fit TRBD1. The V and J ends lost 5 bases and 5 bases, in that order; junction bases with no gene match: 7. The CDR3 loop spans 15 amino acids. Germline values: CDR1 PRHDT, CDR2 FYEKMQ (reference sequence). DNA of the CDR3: TGTGCCAGCAGCCCACGGACAGGGGGCGGGACTGAAGCTTTCTTT. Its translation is CASSPRTGGGTEAFF.

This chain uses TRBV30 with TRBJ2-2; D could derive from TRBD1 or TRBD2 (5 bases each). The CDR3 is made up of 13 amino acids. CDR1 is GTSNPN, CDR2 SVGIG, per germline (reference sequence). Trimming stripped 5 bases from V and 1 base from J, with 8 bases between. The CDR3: CAWGGENTGELFF. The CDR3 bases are TGTGCCTGGGGGGGTGAGAACACCGGGGAGCTGTTTTTT.

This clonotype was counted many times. In nucleotides, the CDR3 is TGTGCCAGCAGCTTAAATGCGCAGATGAACACTGAAGCTTTCTTT. Protein: CASSLNAQMNTEAFF. The V gene is TRBV7-3, the J gene TRBJ1-1; D remains ambiguous. This CDR3 is 15 amino acids long. The V gene's germline CDR1 is SGHTA and CDR2 FQGTGA. V was pared by 1 base and J by 0 bases, with 9 bases between.

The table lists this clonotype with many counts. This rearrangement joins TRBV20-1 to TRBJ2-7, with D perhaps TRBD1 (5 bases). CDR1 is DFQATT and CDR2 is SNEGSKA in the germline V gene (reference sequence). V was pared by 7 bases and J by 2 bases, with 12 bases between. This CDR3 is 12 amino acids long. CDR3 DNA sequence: TGCAGTGTAACAGGTCCGACCTACGAGCAGTACTTC. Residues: CSVTGPTYEQYF.

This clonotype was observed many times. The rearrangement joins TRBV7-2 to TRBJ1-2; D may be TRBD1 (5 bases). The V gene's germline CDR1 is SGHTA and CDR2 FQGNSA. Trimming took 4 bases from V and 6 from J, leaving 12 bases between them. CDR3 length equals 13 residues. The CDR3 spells CASSYTAGDGYTF. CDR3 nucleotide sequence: TGTGCCAGCAGCTATACAGCGGGGGATGGCTACACCTTC.